This T cell receptor (beta chain) stems from a study of blood T cell repertoires in COVID-19. Generated by immunoSEQ multiplex PCR, the TCRdb table keeps only in-frame clones and is missing some. The top ten clones hold 8.5% to 10% of a sample with roughly 230,000 clones, about four fifths of them seen once. V lost 3 bases, J lost 3 bases, and 8 bases stayed unmatched. The CDR3 spans 16 residues. The V gene's germline CDR1 is LNHDA and CDR2 SQIVND (reference sequence). The chain is built from TRBV19 and TRBJ1-5, with 7 nucleotides matching TRBD1. This receptor was obtained from a man in his forties or fifties with active or convalescent COVID-19. Sequenced sample: peripheral blood. The CDR3 DNA follows: TGTGCCAGTAGTATGTTCTTCGGACAGGACAATCAGCCCCAGCATTTT. The encoded protein is CASSMFFGQDNQPQHF. The full variable domain, its missing parts supplied by reference TRBV19 and TRBJ1-5, is DGGITQSPKYLFRKEGQNVTLSCEQNLNHDAMYWYRQDPGQGLRLIYYSQIVNDFQKGDIAEGYSVSREKKESFPLTVTSAQKNPTAFYLCASSMFFGQDNQPQHFGDGTRLSIL.